One and the same sample provided the 30 T cell receptor beta chains below, sequenced in a study of T cell changes during pregnancy in multiple sclerosis. Only in-frame clones appear in the TCRdb table, and some are missing; sequencing was by immunoSEQ multiplex PCR. The sample holds tens of thousands of clones; about 92% are singletons and the top ten take roughly 2.2%. The specimen comprised peripheral blood, sampled in the second trimester of pregnancy. The receptors here all came from a female donor in good health, enrolled as a control in a pregnancy study.

The genes are TRBV6-4 and TRBJ1-1; weak D call: TRBD1 (5 bases). Germline V CDR1 and CDR2: MRHNA, SNTAGT. CDR3 length equals 13 residues. The V end lost 5 bases, the J end lost 3 bases, and 10 bases lay between the germline ends. The CDR3 DNA is TGTGCCAGCAGTCCGCGGGGGGACACTGAAGCTTTCTTT. It encodes CASSPRGDTEAFF.

This clone came up once. The chain links TRBV15 to TRBJ2-1; 12 positions agree with TRBD2. Germline V gene lookup returns CDR1 LNHNV and CDR2 YYDKDF (reference sequence). There are 17 residues in the CDR3. With 4 bases clipped from V and 10 bases from J, the junction kept 14 bases outside the gene matches. Here the CDR3 reads CATSKRPLLAGGPEQFF. The CDR3 nucleotides are TGTGCCACCAGCAAACGACCCCTTCTAGCGGGAGGGCCAGAGCAGTTCTTC.

The CDR3 DNA sequence: TGTGCCAGCAGCCCCGGACTAGCGGGGGGGCTCGAGACCCAGTACTTC. As protein: CASSPGLAGGLETQYF. The chain employs TRBV9 and TRBJ2-5, with 15 bases lining up with TRBD2. CDR3 size: 16 residues. Germline assignment: CDR1 SGDLS and CDR2 YYNGEE. The junction had 6 bases not matched to a gene; V was cut back by 4 bases and J by 5 bases.

V is TRBV2 and J is TRBJ2-4; D is perhaps TRBD1 (5 bases). The CDR3 sequence is 18 residues long. Trimming removed 2 bases at V and 0 bases at J, with 17 bases between. Germline-derived CDR1 and CDR2 are SNHLY and FYNNEI. CDR3 sequence: CASSENQGTYLAKNIQYF. The CDR3 DNA reads as TGTGCCAGCAGTGAAAACCAGGGCACCTACCTAGCCAAAAACATTCAGTACTTC.

The chain is built from TRBV2 and TRBJ1-2, with a weak D call TRBD1 (5 bases). This CDR3 has 15 residues. Per germline, CDR1 SNHLY and CDR2 FYNNEI. Trimming pared 9 bases from V and 0 bases from J, leaving 17 bases between. The CDR3 is CARETAGPTNYGYTF. The CDR3 DNA sequence: TGTGCCAGGGAGACTGCAGGGCCAACTAACTATGGCTACACCTTC.

The V and J genes are TRBV4-1 and TRBJ1-1; D is ambiguous. V was cut by 2 bases and J by 0 bases, with 10 bases left in between. This CDR3 spans 15 amino acids. Germline V gene sequence: CDR1 MGHRA, CDR2 YSYEKL. The CDR3 reads CASSQPNDMNTEAFF. CDR3 sequence (DNA): TGCGCCAGCAGCCAACCGAACGACATGAACACTGAAGCTTTCTTT.

The chain links TRBV7-9 to TRBJ1-1, with a tentative D call TRBD1 (5 bases). CDR1 is SEHNR and CDR2 is FQNEAQ in the germline V gene (reference sequence). The CDR3 runs 13 residues. V gave up 10 bases and J gave up 1 base, with 13 bases separating them. In DNA form, the CDR3 reads TGTGCCACCACGTCCGGGGGGAACACTGAAGCTTTCTTT. As protein: CATTSGGNTEAFF.

This chain links TRBV27 with TRBJ2-5; D ambiguous. Looked up from germline, CDR1 is MNHEY and CDR2 is SMNVEV (reference sequence). CDR3 size: 14 residues. The ends were cut back, 1 base at V and 5 bases at J, with 11 bases in the middle. CDR3 coding DNA: TGTGCCAGCAGTTTATACTATACCCAGGAGACCCAGTACTTC. It encodes CASSLYYTQETQYF.

The chain links TRBV5-6 to TRBJ1-5; D is unclear. Trimming took off 3 bases at V and 4 bases at J, with 14 bases between the two ends. The germline CDR1 and CDR2 sequences are SGHDT and YYEEEE. CDR3 size: 15 residues. DNA for the CDR3: TGTGCCAGCAGCTACAGCTGGGAGAAGAATCAGCCCCAGCATTTT. It codes for CASSYSWEKNQPQHF.

As to this clone: Mismatch with germline at one junction end may stem from a read error. The CDR3 DNA reads TGTGCTAGCAGCTTAGGCGGCCCGGGGGATACGCAGTATTTT. Its protein is CASSLGGPGDTQYF. The rearrangement links TRBV7-7 to TRBJ2-3, with D tentatively TRBD2 (5 bases). The CDR3 has 14 amino acids. Germline V lookup: CDR1 SSHAT, CDR2 FNYEAQ (reference sequence). Filled out from reference TRBV7-7 and TRBJ2-3, the complete variable domain reads GAGVSQSPRYKVTKRGQDVTLRCDPISSHATLYWYQQALGQGPEFLTYFNYEAQPDKSGLPSDRFSAERPEGSISTLTIQRTEQRDSAMYRCASSLGGPGDTQYFGPGTRLTVL.

In this sample, this clone turned up once. The J gene is TRBJ1-1, the V gene TRBV28; 9 bases match TRBD1. With V trimmed by 4 bases and J by 4 bases, 7 bases remained unmatched. The germline V gene has CDR1 MDHEN and CDR2 SYDVKM. This CDR3 spans 15 amino acids. The CDR3 here is CASSSTGGGITEAFF. The CDR3 DNA reads as TGTGCCAGCAGTTCCACAGGGGGCGGGATCACTGAAGCTTTCTTT.

The chain employs TRBV6-1 and TRBJ2-2; 7 positions match TRBD1. Germline CDR1 is MNHNS and CDR2 is SASEGT. This CDR3 region has 13 residues. J was trimmed by 5 bases and V by 7 bases; bases with no gene match: 4. CDR3 loop: CASNTGDTGELFF. In DNA, the CDR3 is TGTGCCAGCAATACAGGGGATACCGGGGAGCTGTTTTTT.

The chain joins TRBV6-6 to TRBJ2-7; D unclear. Trimming removed 2 bases from V and 0 bases from J, with 11 bases in between. The CDR3 is 15 amino acids. CDR1 and CDR2 (germline): MNHNY, SVGAGI (reference sequence). As DNA, the CDR3 is TGTGCCAGCAGTTACGACAATCTAAACTCCTACGAGCAGTACTTC. This sequence encodes CASSYDNLNSYEQYF.

The rearrangement joins TRBV5-1 to TRBJ2-2, with 8 bases that match TRBD2. Germline V gene lookup returns CDR1 SGHRS and CDR2 YFSETQ. The CDR3 is 13 residues long. V trimming: 3 bases; J trimming: 9 bases; junction bases outside the gene matches: 4. For the CDR3, the DNA is TGCGCCAGCAGCTCGGGAGGGTTCTGGGAGCTGTTTTTT. Protein product: CASSSGGFWELFF.

The rearrangement links TRBV10-3 to TRBJ1-4; tentatively, D is TRBD1 (5 bases). The CDR3 is made up of 15 amino acids. Germline V gives CDR1 ENHRY, CDR2 SYGVKD. V shed 0 bases and J shed 8 bases, with 13 bases lying between them. CDR3 nucleotide sequence: TGTGCCATCAGTGAGTCAGGCAGGGTGAAGGAAAAACTGTTTTTT. Translation: CAISESGRVKEKLFF.

The chain employs TRBV5-6 and TRBJ2-3, with 12 bases that match TRBD2. Germline values: CDR1 SGHDT, CDR2 YYEEEE. V shed 3 bases, J shed 8 bases, and the junction held 7 bases outside the gene matches. This CDR3 is built from 15 residues. Written as DNA, the CDR3 is TGTGCCAGCAGCTCCCTAGCGGGGGGGCCTACTACGCAGTATTTT. Protein product: CASSSLAGGPTTQYF.

This sequence joins TRBV27 and TRBJ2-1; TRBD2 matches at 7 bases. Per germline, CDR1 MNHEY and CDR2 SMNVEV (reference sequence). Losses at the gene ends were 4 bases for V and 2 bases for J; bases not matched to a gene: 2. This CDR3 has 14 residues. The CDR3 sequence: CASSWAGAYNEQFF. For the CDR3, the DNA is TGTGCCAGCAGTTGGGCGGGAGCCTACAATGAGCAGTTCTTC.

The chain uses TRBV27 and TRBJ1-3, with D tentatively TRBD1 (5 bases). Germline loops: CDR1 MNHEY, CDR2 SMNVEV (reference sequence). The CDR3 is 16 residues long. V lost 6 bases and J lost 2, with 17 bases in between. The CDR3 reads CASSGPGGGTGNTIYF. The CDR3 region has the DNA TGTGCCAGCAGCGGACCCGGGGGTGGGACTGGAAACACCATATATTTT.

This clone came up once. This chain joins TRBV25-1 and TRBJ1-4; possibly TRBD1 for D (5 bases). Germline CDR1 MGHDK, CDR2 SYGVNS. This CDR3 contains 15 residues. Trimming removed 6 bases at V and 3 bases at J, with 14 bases between. CDR3 sequence reads: CASSGGSGANEKLFF. The DNA for the CDR3 is TGTGCCAGCAGCGGGGGGTCGGGAGCTAATGAAAAACTGTTTTTT.

The gene calls are TRBV19 and TRBJ2-3, with D possibly being TRBD2 (6 bases). The CDR3 length is 15 residues. Germline V CDR1 and CDR2: LNHDA, SQIVND (reference sequence). Trimming cost V 3 bases and J 0 bases, with 10 bases left between them. The CDR3 coding sequence is TGTGCCAGTAGTATCCGAGGGACTAGCACAGATACGCAGTATTTT. Encoded protein: CASSIRGTSTDTQYF.

The chain joins TRBV5-8 to TRBJ2-5; perhaps TRBD1 as D (5 bases). Deletions cut 5 bases from V and 10 bases from J, with 12 bases between. The germline gives CDR1 SGHTS, CDR2 YDEGEE. The CDR3 runs to 11 residues. CDR3 coding DNA: TGTGCCAGCAGACCTCAGGGTGACCAGTACTTC. This codes for CASRPQGDQYF.

The rearrangement joins TRBV5-1 to TRBJ2-1; TRBD2 agrees at 7 bases. V lost 0 bases to trimming and J lost 6 bases; unmatched junction nucleotides: 6. From germline, CDR1 is SGHRS and CDR2 YFSETQ. The CDR3 runs to 15 residues. The CDR3 nucleotides are TGCGCCAGCAGCTTGGTTGGGGGGGGGATCAATGAGCAGTTCTTC. This sequence encodes CASSLVGGGINEQFF.

The chain uses TRBV6-4 and TRBJ1-6; weak D call: TRBD1 (6 bases). Germline CDR1 MRHNA, CDR2 SNTAGT. V lost 2 bases, J lost 6 bases, and 11 bases lay in between. This CDR3 is 15 amino acids long. The CDR3 spells CASSDGGDGNSPLHF. CDR3 nucleotide sequence: TGTGCCAGCAGTGACGGGGGCGATGGTAATTCACCCCTCCACTTT.

This sequence joins TRBV7-3 and TRBJ2-1; maybe TRBD2 (6 bases). The germline V and J ends were trimmed by 4 bases and 11 bases, with 18 bases remaining between them. CDR1 is SGHTA and CDR2 is FQGTGA in the germline V gene. This CDR3 contains 14 residues. Here the CDR3 reads CASSSLGGGNQQFF. The CDR3 region has the DNA TGTGCCAGCAGCTCACTGGGGGGAGGAAATCAGCAGTTCTTC.

The chain recombines TRBV20-1 with TRBJ2-5, with no clear D. Per the germline V gene, CDR1 is DFQATT and CDR2 is SNEGSKA (reference sequence). With 6 bases removed from V and 5 bases from J, the gap between germline ends came to 10 bases. There are 11 residues in the CDR3. CDR3 in amino acids: CSAIPAETQYF. CDR3 DNA: TGCAGTGCCATCCCCGCGGAGACCCAGTACTTC.

In the case of this clone: Other nucleotide sequences in the sample specify the same CDR3. The genes are TRBV18 and TRBJ2-3; tentatively, D is TRBD2 (5 bases). The CDR3 has 14 residues. The V end was cut by 2 bases, the J end by 4 bases, with 10 bases between. Germline V gives CDR1 KGHSH, CDR2 LQKENI. The chain's CDR3 is CASSPAGPPDTQYF. The CDR3 region has the DNA TGTGCCAGCTCACCAGCGGGCCCCCCAGATACGCAGTATTTT.

The chain carries TRBV11-2 and TRBJ2-7; 8 bases are a match to TRBD1. The germline V gene encodes CDR1 SGHAT and CDR2 FQNNGV. The junction had 9 bases not matched to a gene; V was cut back by 5 bases and J by 6 bases. The CDR3 totals 14 residues. CDR3 in amino acids: CASSHRTGRTEQYF. CDR3 nucleotide sequence: TGTGCCAGCAGCCATAGGACAGGGAGGACCGAGCAGTACTTC.

Remarks on this clone: The sample carries other DNA sequences with the same CDR3. This sequence joins TRBV5-1 and TRBJ1-5, with 7 positions matching TRBD1. Germline V gives CDR1 SGHRS, CDR2 YFSETQ. V shed 4 bases, J shed 3 bases, and the junction held 4 bases outside the gene matches. The CDR3 covers 14 residues. The CDR3 loop reads CASSLGQSNQPQHF. The CDR3 DNA reads as TGCGCCAGCAGCCTGGGACAGTCCAATCAGCCCCAGCATTTT.

The genes are TRBV21-1 and TRBJ1-2; the table's D call of TRBD1 was not tested on the DNA. TRBV21-1 is a pseudogene. The CDR3 has 14 amino acids. CDR3 loop: CASSKGVQGYGYTF. CDR3 bases: TGTGCCAGCAGCAAAGGAGTACAGGGGTATGGCTACACCTTC.

This clone has just one count. The V call is TRBV5-1, the J call TRBJ2-3; D unresolved. The CDR3 length is 12 residues. CDR1 and CDR2 (germline): SGHRS, YFSETQ. V lost 4 bases and J 2 bases, leaving 5 bases between the germline ends. The CDR3 sequence: CASSQNTDTQYF. The CDR3 bases are TGCGCCAGCAGCCAAAACACAGATACGCAGTATTTT.